This TCR beta chain was sequenced in a study of T cells after yellow fever vaccination. The study's findings and limits: Peak timing came faster in the weaker secondary response, day 5 versus 15. Most clones from primary vaccination resurfaced after the booster (about 96% CD4, over 85% CD8).

This clonotype was picked up one time. Its antigen is unknown. The authors made TCR cDNA by 5'RACE template switching, adding a universal primer site and UMIs. TCRdb processed the 5' RACE reads anew with MiXCR; each CDR3 protein has one entry. Counted here are about 630,000 distinct CDR3 sequences, 9% to 15% occurring once; the ten biggest clones make up under 15%. Sequenced here: PBMCs, sampled on the day of the yellow fever booster vaccination. The sequence derives from a man aged 25-45 years who received the YFV17D yellow fever vaccine.

The CDR3 sequence: CASSVDGGLGEQFF. The CDR3 DNA follows: TGTGCCAGCAGCGTAGATGGGGGGCTAGGGGAGCAGTTCTTC. This chain links TRBV9 with TRBJ2-1; D tentatively fits TRBD1 or TRBD2 (6 bases each). The length of the CDR3 is 14 residues. Trimming shortened V by 0 bases and J by 10 bases, and 14 bases separated the two germline ends. In germline, CDR1 is SGDLS, CDR2 YYNGEE.